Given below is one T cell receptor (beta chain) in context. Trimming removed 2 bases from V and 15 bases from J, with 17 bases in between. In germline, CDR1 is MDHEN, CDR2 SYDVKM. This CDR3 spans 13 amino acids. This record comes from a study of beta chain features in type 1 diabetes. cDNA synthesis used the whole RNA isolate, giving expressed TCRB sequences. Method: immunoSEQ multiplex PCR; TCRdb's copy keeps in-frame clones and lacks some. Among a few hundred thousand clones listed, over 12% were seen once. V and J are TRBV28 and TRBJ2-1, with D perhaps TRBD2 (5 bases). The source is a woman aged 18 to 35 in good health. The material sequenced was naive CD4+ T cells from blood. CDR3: CASSLIGLAGPFF. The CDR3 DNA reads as TGTGCCAGCAGTTTAATCGGGCTCGCGGGTCCGTTCTTC.